Listed below are T cell receptor beta chains from one sample, sequenced in a study of control samples from healthy donors and cancer patients. Using immunoSEQ multiplex PCR, the repertoire was profiled, and TCRdb retains in-frame clones only, with some absent. The table has 50,000 to 75,000 clones, nearly 90% seen once. The sample was PBMCs. All receptors derive from a man aged 55 to 70 with colorectal cancer. The CDR3 runs from the conserved cysteine through the conserved F or W. Each record gives: J gene, D gene, V gene, clone size, CDR3 DNA, CDR3 protein. The D gene is left open where the match is weak. Not all rows give a size; the values are once, few, many and, for expanded clones, a class.

TRBJ1-1,.,TRBV18,.,TGTGCCAGCTCACCGGCTGCGGGGAACACTGAAGCTTTCTTT,CASSPAAGNTEAFF
TRBJ2-7,.,TRBV5-5,.,TGTGCCAGCAGCTTAGGGGTCAGGGAAGTCGAGCAGTACTTC,CASSLGVREVEQYF
TRBJ1-5,.,TRBV2,.,TGTGCCAGCAGTGAACCCGGGGTAGGGAATCAGCCCCAGCATTTT,CASSEPGVGNQPQHF
TRBJ2-1,.,TRBV7-9,.,TGTGCCAGCAGCTTAGGCGACAGCTCCTACAATGAGCAGTTCTTC,CASSLGDSSYNEQFF
TRBJ2-3,.,TRBV18,.,TGTGCCAGCTCACCCCCAAGCAGGGATACGCAGTATTTT,CASSPPSRDTQYF
TRBJ2-3,.,TRBV4-1,once,TGCGCCAGCAGGGCCCGGGAAACAGATACGCAGTATTTT,CASRARETDTQYF
TRBJ2-4,.,TRBV30,.,TGTGCCTGGAGTCCTCCGGGGAGAACTTTAGCCAAAAACATTCAGTACTTC,CAWSPPGRTLAKNIQYF
TRBJ1-3,.,TRBV6-2/TRBV6-3,.,TGTGCCAGCAGTTCCCTGAACACCATATATTTT,CASSSLNTIYF
TRBJ1-2,.,TRBV6-5,.,TGTGCCAGCAGGATGGGGCTTCCTTTGGGCTACACCTTC,CASRMGLPLGYTF
TRBJ2-5,.,TRBV21-1,.,TGTGCCAGCACCCCAAAGTCGAAGAAAAAAGAGACCCAGTACTTC,CASTPKSKKKETQYF
TRBJ2-1,TRBD1,TRBV6-5,.,TGTGCCAGCAGTTTCGACAGGGGAACCTACAATGAGCAGTTCTTC,CASSFDRGTYNEQFF
TRBJ2-7,.,TRBV2,.,TGTGCCAGCGATAGAGTCCAATCTTCCTACGAGCAGTACTTC,CASDRVQSSYEQYF
TRBJ2-3,.,TRBV20-1,.,TGCAGTGCTAGTAGTAGGTGGGATACGCAGTATTTT,CSASSRWDTQYF
TRBJ1-2,TRBD1,TRBV5-4,.,TGTGCCAGCAGCCGTGGGGGGGGGACAGGGATATATGGCTACACCTTC,CASSRGGGTGIYGYTF
TRBJ1-2,.,TRBV29-1,.,TGCAGCGTTGAAGATCGGCGCTATGGCTACACCTTC,CSVEDRRYGYTF
TRBJ2-3,.,TRBV19,.,TGTGCCAGTAGTATTGGCGGGGCGACAGATACGCAGTATTTT,CASSIGGATDTQYF
TRBJ1-4,.,TRBV6-6,.,TGTGCCAGCAGTCCACGGGACGCTTGGCGCGAAAAACTGTTTTTT,CASSPRDAWREKLFF
TRBJ2-2,.,TRBV2,.,TGTGCCAGCAGAGGCAGGGTGGGGAACACCGGGGAGCTGTTTTTT,CASRGRVGNTGELFF
TRBJ2-3,TRBD2,TRBV3-1/TRBV3-2,.,TGTGCCAGCAGCCAACTAGCGGGGGGAGATACGCAGTATTTT,CASSQLAGGDTQYF
TRBJ1-5,.,TRBV19,.,TGTGCCAGTAGTCCCGGGACCAGAGGGACCAATCAGCCCCAGCATTTT,CASSPGTRGTNQPQHF
TRBJ1-2,TRBD1,TRBV29-1,.,TGCAGCGGAGGGACAGCTAACTATGGCTACACCTTC,CSGGTANYGYTF
TRBJ1-6,TRBD1,TRBV3-1/TRBV3-2,.,TGTGCCAGCAGCCAACCGCAGGGGGCTTGGAATTCACCCCTCCACTTT,CASSQPQGAWNSPLHF
TRBJ1-2,.,TRBV2,.,TGTGCCAGCAGTGAAGCGAGGACAGCTGGCTACACCTTC,CASSEARTAGYTF
TRBJ2-5,.,TRBV2,.,TGTGCCAGCAGTGAATCCCCTTTTTCGGAGACCCAGTACTTC,CASSESPFSETQYF
TRBJ2-1,.,TRBV25-1,.,TGTGCCAGCAGTGTAAACCTAAGGGACTACAATGAGCAGTTCTTC,CASSVNLRDYNEQFF
TRBJ2-1,.,TRBV14,.,TGTGCCAGCAGCAGGGTCGTGAGCTCCTACAATGAGCAGTTCTTC,CASSRVVSSYNEQFF
TRBJ1-6,.,TRBV12-3/TRBV12-4,.,TGTGCCAGCAGTTGGATGGGGAATTCACCCCTCCACTTT,CASSWMGNSPLHF
TRBJ1-5,.,TRBV6-1,.,TGTGCCAGCAGTGAATGGGGGGAGAGGGGTCAGCCCCAGCATTTT,CASSEWGERGQPQHF
TRBJ1-1,.,TRBV28,.,TGTGCCAGCAGTTTCGTTATTTATGCTTTCTTT,CASSFVIYAFF